This TCR beta chain was documented in a study of T cells after somatic rescue of genetic block (dated by TCRdb to 2020 to 2021). The study in broad terms: The study assessed how robust, over the long term, a T-cell system was when the system had developed through somatic rescue of a genetic block in T-cell development.

V and J are truncated by 6 bases and 11 bases respectively, leaving an intervening sequence of 16 bases. CDR1 and CDR2 are drawn from the germline V gene (reference sequence): DFQATT, SNEGSKA. The CDR3 contains 11 residues, cysteine and phenylalanine counted. Only the CDR3 region is kept as DNA, spanning 33 bases read in frame from base 1. The protocol used for the library was the immunoSEQ multiplex PCR assay. Held by TCRdb, this immuneACCESS table contains in-frame sequences only and omits some clones. Under half of the omission traces to an unresolved V gene where checked; the cause of the rest is unknown. In this sample the table shows about 110,000 clones, 90% to 95% of which occur a single time. The biggest ten clones account for about 1.5% of the sample. This clone has just one count. Its antigen specificity is not known. Base qualities were left out, and no much larger clone turns up one base away.

The clonotype was recovered from a woman aged 18-29 years. The sample comprised peripheral blood mononuclear cells (PBMCs). Recombination linked TRBV20-1 to TRBJ1-1; confidence is insufficient to name the D gene. The CDR3 in this case is CSARLATGAFF. The DNA sequence is given as TGCAGTGCCCGACTAGCTACTGGGGCTTTCTTT.